A selection of T cell receptor beta chains follows, all from one sample in a study of blood T cells in healthy people across ages. Each CDR3 protein is one row after TCRdb ran MiXCR on the 5' RACE reads. The sample carries hundreds of thousands of distinct CDR3 sequences, 55% to 75% recorded once. The sample was blood. These receptors originate from a man in his thirties or forties in good health. CDR3s include the opening cysteine and the closing phenylalanine or tryptophan. A D gene is named only where the DNA matches it firmly. Only part of the rows carry a size: once, few, many, or a class if the clone is expanded.

size: NA
V: TRBV7-2
length: 15
J: TRBJ2-1
D: TRBD2
CDR3: CASIFPGLADNEQFF
DNA: TGTGCCAGCATTTTCCCTGGACTAGCGGACAATGAGCAGTTCTTC

size: NA
V: TRBV11-1
length: 13
J: TRBJ2-1
D: NA
CDR3: CASSLLGGFEQFF
DNA: TGTGCCAGCAGCTTACTCGGGGGCTTTGAGCAGTTCTTC

size: NA
V: TRBV20-1
length: 14
J: TRBJ2-1
D: NA
CDR3: CSASRPGSYNEQFF
DNA: TGCAGTGCTAGTCGCCCAGGCTCCTACAATGAGCAGTTCTTC

size: NA
V: TRBV20-1
length: 16
J: TRBJ2-5
D: TRBD1
CDR3: CSAPSRTGSSQGTQYF
DNA: TGCAGTGCCCCATCGCGGACAGGCTCTTCCCAAGGGACCCAGTACTTC

size: once
V: TRBV6-1
length: 13
J: TRBJ1-2
D: NA
CDR3: CASSESPGYGYTF
DNA: TGTGCCAGCAGTGAAAGCCCCGGCTATGGCTACACCTTC

size: NA
V: TRBV7-9
length: 17
J: TRBJ2-7
D: TRBD1
CDR3: CASGPTVGQGVAYEQYF
DNA: TGTGCCAGCGGCCCTACAGTGGGACAGGGGGTCGCCTACGAGCAGTACTTC

size: few
V: TRBV9
length: 12
J: TRBJ2-7
D: NA
CDR3: CASSPGSHEQYF
DNA: TGTGCCAGCTCCCCAGGTTCCCACGAGCAGTACTTC

size: NA
V: TRBV29-1
length: 14
J: TRBJ2-7
D: NA
CDR3: CSVLGAEHANEQYF
DNA: TGCAGCGTTTTGGGGGCCGAACATGCCAATGAGCAGTACTTC

size: few
V: TRBV28
length: 13
J: TRBJ2-5
D: NA
CDR3: CASSTVTPETQYF
DNA: TGTGCCAGCAGCACTGTAACTCCAGAGACCCAGTACTTC

size: NA
V: TRBV18
length: 14
J: TRBJ2-1
D: NA
CDR3: CASSPLDGPNEQFF
DNA: TGTGCCAGCTCCCCACTCGACGGTCCCAATGAGCAGTTCTTC

size: NA
V: TRBV7-2
length: 14
J: TRBJ2-3
D: NA
CDR3: CASSSPSAGDTQYF
DNA: TGTGCCAGCAGCTCCCCTTCGGCGGGAGATACGCAGTATTTT

size: few
V: TRBV6-5
length: 15
J: TRBJ1-5
D: NA
CDR3: CASSLGGGLNQPQHF
DNA: TGTGCCAGCAGTTTGGGTGGGGGCCTGAATCAGCCCCAGCATTTT

size: many
V: TRBV6-2/TRBV6-3
length: 13
J: TRBJ2-7
D: NA
CDR3: CASSRDSFYEQYF
DNA: TGTGCCAGCAGTCGGGACTCGTTCTACGAGCAGTACTTC

size: many
V: TRBV20-1
length: 12
J: TRBJ2-7
D: NA
CDR3: CSATKVEYEQYF
DNA: TGCAGTGCCACCAAGGTGGAGTACGAGCAGTACTTC

size: many
V: TRBV14
length: 14
J: TRBJ2-1
D: TRBD2
CDR3: CASSEREGLNEQFF
DNA: TGTGCCAGCAGCGAGCGGGAGGGCCTTAATGAGCAGTTCTTC

size: NA
V: TRBV6-1
length: 13
J: TRBJ1-2
D: NA
CDR3: CASSGAGSYGYTF
DNA: TGTGCCAGCAGTGGGGCAGGGTCCTATGGCTACACCTTC

size: NA
V: TRBV7-2
length: 16
J: TRBJ2-1
D: TRBD2
CDR3: CASSPRSGRNDNEQFF
DNA: TGTGCCAGCAGCCCGCGTAGCGGGAGGAATGACAATGAGCAGTTCTTC

size: NA
V: TRBV15
length: 16
J: TRBJ1-5
D: TRBD1
CDR3: CATSGSRQGWARTQHF
DNA: TGTGCCACCAGTGGCTCTAGACAGGGCTGGGCCCGGACCCAGCATTTT

size: many
V: TRBV2
length: 12
J: TRBJ1-5
D: NA
CDR3: CASSQGNQPQHF
DNA: TGTGCCAGCAGTCAGGGGAATCAGCCCCAGCATTTT

size: NA
V: TRBV27
length: 14
J: TRBJ2-5
D: TRBD1
CDR3: CANSEDRYQKAQYF
DNA: TGTGCCAACAGTGAGGACAGGTATCAGAAAGCGCAGTACTTC

size: few
V: TRBV12-3/TRBV12-4
length: 16
J: TRBJ2-5
D: TRBD2
CDR3: CASSLGGAGALETQYF
DNA: TGTGCCAGCAGTTTAGGGGGAGCGGGAGCACTCGAGACCCAGTACTTC

size: NA
V: TRBV7-2
length: 15
J: TRBJ2-1
D: TRBD1
CDR3: CASSLLRDRAYEQFF
DNA: TGTGCCAGCAGCTTGTTACGGGACAGGGCGTATGAGCAGTTCTTC

size: NA
V: TRBV12-3/TRBV12-4
length: 15
J: TRBJ2-6
D: NA
CDR3: CASSLVDSGANVLTF
DNA: TGTGCCAGCAGTTTGGTGGACTCTGGGGCCAACGTCCTGACTTTC

size: NA
V: TRBV5-1
length: 15
J: TRBJ2-7
D: TRBD1
CDR3: CASNRGSGESYEQYF
DNA: TGCGCCAGCAACAGGGGTTCTGGGGAATCCTACGAGCAGTACTTC

size: once
V: TRBV21-1
length: 16
J: TRBJ2-5
D: NA
CDR3: CASPNHLGQEMETQYF
DNA: TGTGCCAGCCCCAATCACCTGGGACAGGAGATGGAGACCCAGTACTTC

size: once
V: TRBV24-1
length: 11
J: TRBJ2-5
D: NA
CDR3: CATSYGETQYF
DNA: TGTGCCACCAGTTACGGAGAGACCCAGTACTTC

size: once
V: TRBV6-1
length: 16
J: TRBJ2-3
D: NA
CDR3: CASILQVHSSTDTQYF
DNA: TGTGCCAGCATCCTACAGGTTCATTCTAGCACAGATACGCAGTATTTT

size: NA
V: TRBV29-1
length: 12
J: TRBJ1-2
D: NA
CDR3: CSASLGAGGYTF
DNA: TGCAGCGCCTCCCTGGGGGCGGGTGGCTACACCTTC

size: NA
V: TRBV30
length: 12
J: TRBJ2-5
D: TRBD2
CDR3: CASGLGKETQYF
DNA: TGTGCCTCGGGACTAGGAAAAGAGACCCAGTACTTC

size: NA
V: TRBV20-1
length: 15
J: TRBJ2-7
D: TRBD2
CDR3: CSASCTGGGSYEQYF
DNA: TGCAGTGCTAGCTGTACTGGCGGGGGGTCCTACGAGCAGTACTTC

size: NA
V: TRBV29-1
length: 11
J: TRBJ2-2
D: TRBD1
CDR3: CSVTGAGELFF
DNA: TGCAGCGTGACAGGGGCCGGGGAGCTGTTTTTT

size: few
V: TRBV20-1
length: 15
J: TRBJ2-5
D: TRBD2
CDR3: CSARDGRGSQETQYF
DNA: TGCAGTGCTAGAGATGGGAGGGGATCGCAAGAGACCCAGTACTTC

size: NA
V: TRBV20-1
length: 17
J: TRBJ2-3
D: TRBD2
CDR3: CSARDIGGRDGTDTQYF
DNA: TGCAGTGCTAGAGATATAGGCGGGAGAGATGGCACAGATACGCAGTATTTT

size: NA
V: TRBV6-2/TRBV6-3
length: 16
J: TRBJ2-5
D: NA
CDR3: CASSYSQSLARETQYF
DNA: TGTGCCAGCAGTTACTCGCAGAGTCTAGCTCGGGAGACCCAGTACTTC

size: few
V: TRBV12-3/TRBV12-4
length: 16
J: TRBJ2-1
D: NA
CDR3: CASSLGIGSPYNEQFF
DNA: TGTGCCAGCAGTTTGGGTATTGGGAGCCCCTACAATGAGCAGTTCTTC

size: NA
V: TRBV7-2
length: 16
J: TRBJ1-4
D: NA
CDR3: CASSPNRLGANEKLFF
DNA: TGTGCCAGCAGCCCGAACCGCCTCGGGGCTAATGAAAAACTGTTTTTT

size: NA
V: TRBV5-1
length: 15
J: TRBJ2-1
D: TRBD2
CDR3: CASTRAGGEYNEQFF
DNA: TGCGCCAGCACCCGCGCGGGAGGCGAATACAATGAGCAGTTCTTC

size: few
V: TRBV6-1
length: 10
J: TRBJ1-5
D: NA
CDR3: CASSNQPQHF
DNA: TGTGCCAGCTCCAATCAGCCCCAGCATTTT

size: NA
V: TRBV12-3/TRBV12-4
length: 13
J: TRBJ2-3
D: NA
CDR3: CASGIESTDTQYF
DNA: TGTGCCAGCGGCATAGAAAGCACAGATACGCAGTATTTT

size: NA
V: TRBV20-1
length: 14
J: TRBJ2-1
D: NA
CDR3: CSSISGAGFNEQFF
DNA: TGCAGTTCTATCTCGGGAGCTGGTTTTAATGAGCAGTTCTTC

size: NA
V: TRBV4-3
length: 18
J: TRBJ2-6
D: NA
CDR3: CASSRRRRLNSGANVLTF
DNA: TGCGCCAGCAGCCGAAGACGGAGACTTAACTCTGGGGCCAACGTCCTGACTTTC

size: NA
V: TRBV20-1
length: 13
J: TRBJ2-2
D: NA
CDR3: CSAAHDSVRELFF
DNA: TGCAGTGCTGCCCACGACTCTGTTCGGGAGCTGTTTTTT

size: many
V: TRBV3-1
length: 14
J: TRBJ2-5
D: TRBD2
CDR3: CASSLWTSQETQYF
DNA: TGTGCCAGCAGCCTCTGGACTAGCCAAGAGACCCAGTACTTC

size: few
V: TRBV4-1
length: 14
J: TRBJ2-7
D: NA
CDR3: CASSPTDPGDEQYF
DNA: TGCGCCAGCAGCCCGACTGATCCAGGAGACGAGCAGTACTTC

size: NA
V: TRBV27
length: 13
J: TRBJ2-7
D: NA
CDR3: CASSPLGRYEQYF
DNA: TGTGCCAGCAGTCCACTCGGCAGATACGAGCAGTACTTC

size: NA
V: TRBV30
length: 13
J: TRBJ1-4
D: NA
CDR3: CALRTADREKLFF
DNA: TGTGCTTTGAGGACGGCCGATAGGGAAAAACTGTTTTTT